This is a list of T cell receptor beta chains from one sample in a study of OX40 agonist ivuxolimab in advanced cancers. Produced via immunoSEQ multiplex PCR; TCRdb's table is partial and in-frame only. The data show fewer than 30,000 clones, approximately 80% seen once. Sequencing was performed on CD4+ or CD8+ T cells sorted from blood, taken in a trial of the OX40 agonist ivuxolimab. Receptor source: an adult with an advanced solid tumor such as melanoma, head and neck, liver or kidney cancer. Each CDR3 is given with its conserved first and last residue. Each record gives: CDR3 protein, CDR3 DNA, D gene, J gene, clone size, V gene. A D gene is named only where the DNA matches it firmly. Only some rows state a clone size, as once, few, many or a class for expanded clones.

cdr3_aa: CASSKTVDSYNEQFF
cdr3_nt: TGTGCCAGCAGTAAGACAGTCGACTCCTACAATGAGCAGTTCTTC
d_call: .
j_call: TRBJ2-1
clone_size: .
v_call: TRBV6-4

cdr3_aa: CATGENYGYTF
cdr3_nt: TGTGCCACAGGGGAGAACTATGGCTACACCTTC
d_call: .
j_call: TRBJ1-2
clone_size: .
v_call: TRBV6-5

cdr3_aa: CASSQFRASGNTIYF
cdr3_nt: TGCGCCAGCAGCCAATTCCGGGCGTCTGGAAACACCATATATTTT
d_call: .
j_call: TRBJ1-3
clone_size: few
v_call: TRBV4-1

cdr3_aa: CASRAVGFYEQYF
cdr3_nt: TGTGCCAGCAGAGCGGTGGGGTTCTACGAGCAGTACTTC
d_call: .
j_call: TRBJ2-7
clone_size: .
v_call: TRBV6-1

cdr3_aa: CASISGLAGGLYNEQFF
cdr3_nt: TGTGCCAGCATCTCGGGACTAGCGGGAGGGCTGTACAATGAGCAGTTCTTC
d_call: TRBD2
j_call: TRBJ2-1
clone_size: .
v_call: TRBV13

cdr3_aa: CASSLGVEAAEAFF
cdr3_nt: TGTGCCAGCAGCTTAGGCGTCGAAGCAGCTGAAGCTTTCTTT
d_call: .
j_call: TRBJ1-1
clone_size: .
v_call: TRBV7-8

cdr3_aa: CASSPAGQWTLSPDTQYF
cdr3_nt: TGTGCCAGCTCACCCGCCGGACAGTGGACCCTCTCCCCAGATACGCAGTATTTT
d_call: .
j_call: TRBJ2-3
clone_size: .
v_call: TRBV18

cdr3_aa: CASSPLGAQPQHF
cdr3_nt: TGTGCCAGCAGCCCCCTCGGGGCTCAGCCCCAGCATTTT
d_call: .
j_call: TRBJ1-5
clone_size: .
v_call: TRBV14

cdr3_aa: CATSRDITGDGRDGFF
cdr3_nt: TGTGCCACCAGCAGAGATATCACAGGGGACGGCCGAGATGGGTTTTTT
d_call: TRBD1
j_call: TRBJ1-4
clone_size: .
v_call: TRBV15

cdr3_aa: CASNRNRGQDNEQFF
cdr3_nt: TGTGCCAGCAATCGCAATAGGGGCCAAGATAATGAGCAGTTCTTC
d_call: .
j_call: TRBJ2-1
clone_size: .
v_call: TRBV6-6

cdr3_aa: CASSPAVHYGYTF
cdr3_nt: TGTGCCAGCAGCCCGGCAGTCCACTATGGCTACACCTTC
d_call: .
j_call: TRBJ1-2
clone_size: .
v_call: TRBV13